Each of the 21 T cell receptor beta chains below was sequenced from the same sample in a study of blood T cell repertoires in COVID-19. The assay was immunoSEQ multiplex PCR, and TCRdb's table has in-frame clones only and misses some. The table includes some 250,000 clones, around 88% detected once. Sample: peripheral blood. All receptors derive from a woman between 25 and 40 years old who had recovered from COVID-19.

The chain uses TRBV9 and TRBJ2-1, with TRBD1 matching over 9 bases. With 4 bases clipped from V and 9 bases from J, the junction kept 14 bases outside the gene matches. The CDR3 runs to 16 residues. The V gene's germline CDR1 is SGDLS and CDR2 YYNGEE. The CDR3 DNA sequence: TGTGCCAGCAGCCCCCTACTCGGGACAGGGAGAGCTGAGCAGTTCTTC. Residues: CASSPLLGTGRAEQFF.

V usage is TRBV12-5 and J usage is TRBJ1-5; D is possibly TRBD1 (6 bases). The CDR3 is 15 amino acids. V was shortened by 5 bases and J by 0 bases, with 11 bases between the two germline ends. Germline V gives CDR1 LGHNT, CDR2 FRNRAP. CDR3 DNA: TGTGCTAGTGGTCCAGGACAGTTTAGCAATCAGCCCCAGCATTTT. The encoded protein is CASGPGQFSNQPQHF.

Written as DNA, the CDR3 is TGTGCCAGCACCGGGGGAGCAATTAATGAAAAACTGTTTTTT. It encodes CASTGGAINEKLFF. J is TRBJ1-4 and V is TRBV19; weak D call: TRBD1 (5 bases). Germline CDR1 LNHDA, CDR2 SQIVND (reference sequence). V lost 9 bases to trimming and J lost 4 bases, with 15 bases between them. This CDR3 has 14 amino acids.

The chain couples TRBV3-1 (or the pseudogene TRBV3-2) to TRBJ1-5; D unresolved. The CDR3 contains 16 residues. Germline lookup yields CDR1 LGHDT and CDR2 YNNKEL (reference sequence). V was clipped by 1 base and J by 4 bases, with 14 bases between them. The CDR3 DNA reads TGTGCCAGCAGCCAAGGGGGAGGCATTTCGAATCAGCCCCAGCATTTT. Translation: CASSQGGGISNQPQHF.

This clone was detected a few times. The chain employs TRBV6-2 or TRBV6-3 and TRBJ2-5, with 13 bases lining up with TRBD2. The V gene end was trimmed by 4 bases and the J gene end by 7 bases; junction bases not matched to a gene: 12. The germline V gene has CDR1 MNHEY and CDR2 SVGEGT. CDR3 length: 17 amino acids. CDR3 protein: CASSSGLAGTPGGTQYF. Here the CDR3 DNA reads TGTGCCAGCAGTTCGGGACTAGCGGGGACCCCTGGTGGGACCCAGTACTTC.

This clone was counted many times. The CDR3 here is CASRRDEGDGYTF. The CDR3 DNA sequence: TGTGCCAGCAGAAGAGACGAGGGGGACGGCTACACCTTC. The gene calls are TRBV7-9 and TRBJ1-2, with D perhaps matching TRBD1 (6 bases). CDR3 length: 13 amino acids. V was clipped by 6 bases and J by 8 bases, with 16 bases between them. The V gene's germline CDR1 is SEHNR and CDR2 FQNEAQ (reference sequence).

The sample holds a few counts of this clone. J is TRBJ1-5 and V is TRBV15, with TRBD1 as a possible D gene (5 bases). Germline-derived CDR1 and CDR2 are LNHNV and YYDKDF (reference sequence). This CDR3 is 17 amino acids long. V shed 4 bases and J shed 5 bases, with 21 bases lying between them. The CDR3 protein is CATSKLGTAGRDQPQHF. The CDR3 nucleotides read TGTGCCACCAGCAAACTAGGGACCGCAGGGAGGGATCAGCCCCAGCATTTT.

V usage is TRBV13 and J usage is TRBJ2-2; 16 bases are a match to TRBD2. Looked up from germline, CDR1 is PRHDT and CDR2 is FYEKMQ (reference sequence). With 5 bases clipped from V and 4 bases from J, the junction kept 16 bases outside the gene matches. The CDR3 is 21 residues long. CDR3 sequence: CASSTTPGLAGGPWGTGELFF. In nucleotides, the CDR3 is TGTGCCAGCAGCACCACACCGGGACTAGCGGGGGGGCCCTGGGGCACCGGGGAGCTGTTTTTT.

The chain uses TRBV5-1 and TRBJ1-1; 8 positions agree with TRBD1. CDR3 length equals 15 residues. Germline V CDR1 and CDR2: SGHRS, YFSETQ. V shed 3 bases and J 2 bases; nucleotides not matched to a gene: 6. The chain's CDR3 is CASSWQGARNTEAFF. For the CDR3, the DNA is TGCGCCAGCAGCTGGCAGGGGGCTCGCAACACTGAAGCTTTCTTT.

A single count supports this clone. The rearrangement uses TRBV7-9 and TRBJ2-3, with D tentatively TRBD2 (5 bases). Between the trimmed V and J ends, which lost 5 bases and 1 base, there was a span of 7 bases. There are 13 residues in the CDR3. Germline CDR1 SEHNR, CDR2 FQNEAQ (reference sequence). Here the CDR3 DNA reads TGTGCCAGCAGCCTCGGGGGCACAGATACGCAGTATTTT. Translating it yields CASSLGGTDTQYF.

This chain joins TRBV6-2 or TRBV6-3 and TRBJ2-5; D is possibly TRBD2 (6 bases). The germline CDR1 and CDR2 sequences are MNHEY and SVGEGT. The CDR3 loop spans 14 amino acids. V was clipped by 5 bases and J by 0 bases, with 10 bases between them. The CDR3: CASSDWDYQETQYF. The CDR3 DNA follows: TGTGCCAGCAGTGACTGGGACTACCAAGAGACCCAGTACTTC.

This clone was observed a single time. CDR3 amino acids: CASGIARQYF. CDR3 coding DNA: TGTGCCAGCGGAATAGCAAGGCAGTATTTT. The chain has TRBV12-3 or TRBV12-4 and TRBJ2-3; D unresolved. CDR3 length: 10 amino acids. V was shortened by 8 bases and J by 11 bases, with 11 bases between the two germline ends.

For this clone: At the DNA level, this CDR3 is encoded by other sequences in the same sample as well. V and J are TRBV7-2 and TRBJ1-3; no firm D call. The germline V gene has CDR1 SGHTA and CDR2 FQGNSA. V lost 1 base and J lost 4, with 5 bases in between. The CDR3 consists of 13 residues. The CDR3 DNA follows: TGTGCCAGCAGCTTAGGGCCCGGAAACACCATATATTTT. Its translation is CASSLGPGNTIYF.

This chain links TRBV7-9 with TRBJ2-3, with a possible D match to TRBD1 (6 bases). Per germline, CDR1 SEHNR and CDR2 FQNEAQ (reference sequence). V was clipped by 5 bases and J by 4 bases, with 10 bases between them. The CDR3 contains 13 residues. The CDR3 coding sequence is TGTGCCAGCAGCCCAGGGGTCGCAGATACGCAGTATTTT. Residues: CASSPGVADTQYF.

This chain's CDR3 is CASSPTRTASYEQYF. The CDR3 nucleotides are TGTGCCAGCTCACCGACCCGGACAGCCTCCTACGAGCAGTACTTC. The chain uses TRBV18 and TRBJ2-7; tentatively, D is TRBD1 (6 bases). Germline CDR1 is KGHSH and CDR2 is LQKENI. The CDR3 runs to 15 residues. V was clipped by 3 bases and J by 0 bases, with 12 bases between them.

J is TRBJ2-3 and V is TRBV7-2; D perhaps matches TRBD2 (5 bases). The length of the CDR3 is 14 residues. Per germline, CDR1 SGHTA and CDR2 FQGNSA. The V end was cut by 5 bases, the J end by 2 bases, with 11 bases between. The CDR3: CASSPRTYTDTQYF. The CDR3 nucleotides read TGTGCCAGCAGCCCCCGGACTTACACAGATACGCAGTATTTT.

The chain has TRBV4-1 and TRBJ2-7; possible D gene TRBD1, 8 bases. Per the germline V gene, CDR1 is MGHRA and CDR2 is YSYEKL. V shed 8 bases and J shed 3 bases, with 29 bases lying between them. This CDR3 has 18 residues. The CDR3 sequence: CASGGGHKRGQENYEQYF. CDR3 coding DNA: TGCGCCAGCGGGGGGGGACACAAACGGGGACAGGAAAACTACGAGCAGTACTTC.

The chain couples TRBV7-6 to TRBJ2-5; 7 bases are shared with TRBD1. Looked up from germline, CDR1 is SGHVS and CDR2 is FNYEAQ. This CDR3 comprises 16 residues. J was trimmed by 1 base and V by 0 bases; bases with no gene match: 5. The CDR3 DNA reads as TGTGCCAGCAGCTTAGCGAGACAGGGCCCCCAAGAGACCCAGTACTTC. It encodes CASSLARQGPQETQYF.

Here the CDR3 DNA reads TGCGCCAGCAGCTTCTATGCGGGGGGGAAGGAGACCCAGTACTTC. Translated, it gives CASSFYAGGKETQYF. The gene calls are TRBV5-1 and TRBJ2-5, with 9 positions matching TRBD2. The length of the CDR3 is 15 residues. V lost 2 bases and J lost 5; bases outside the gene matches: 7. Per germline, CDR1 SGHRS and CDR2 YFSETQ. Full variable domain (remainder filled in from reference TRBV5-1 and TRBJ2-5): KAGVTQTPRYLIKTRGQQVTLSCSPISGHRSVSWYQQTPGQGLQFLFEYFSETQRNKGNFPGRFSGRQFSNSRSEMNVSTLELGDSALYLCASSFYAGGKETQYFGPGTRLLVL.

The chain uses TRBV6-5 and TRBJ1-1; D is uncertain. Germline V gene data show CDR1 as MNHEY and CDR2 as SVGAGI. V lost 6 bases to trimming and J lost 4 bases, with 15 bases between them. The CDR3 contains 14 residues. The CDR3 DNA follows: TGTGCCAGCAGGCCAGGCCCCAAGAGCACTGAAGCTTTCTTT. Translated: CASRPGPKSTEAFF.

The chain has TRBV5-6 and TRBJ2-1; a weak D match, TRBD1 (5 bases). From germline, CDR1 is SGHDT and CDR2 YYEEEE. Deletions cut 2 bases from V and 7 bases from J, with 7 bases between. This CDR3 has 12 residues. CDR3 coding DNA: TGTGCCAGCAGCTTCAGGGTTAATGAGCAGTTCTTC. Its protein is CASSFRVNEQFF.